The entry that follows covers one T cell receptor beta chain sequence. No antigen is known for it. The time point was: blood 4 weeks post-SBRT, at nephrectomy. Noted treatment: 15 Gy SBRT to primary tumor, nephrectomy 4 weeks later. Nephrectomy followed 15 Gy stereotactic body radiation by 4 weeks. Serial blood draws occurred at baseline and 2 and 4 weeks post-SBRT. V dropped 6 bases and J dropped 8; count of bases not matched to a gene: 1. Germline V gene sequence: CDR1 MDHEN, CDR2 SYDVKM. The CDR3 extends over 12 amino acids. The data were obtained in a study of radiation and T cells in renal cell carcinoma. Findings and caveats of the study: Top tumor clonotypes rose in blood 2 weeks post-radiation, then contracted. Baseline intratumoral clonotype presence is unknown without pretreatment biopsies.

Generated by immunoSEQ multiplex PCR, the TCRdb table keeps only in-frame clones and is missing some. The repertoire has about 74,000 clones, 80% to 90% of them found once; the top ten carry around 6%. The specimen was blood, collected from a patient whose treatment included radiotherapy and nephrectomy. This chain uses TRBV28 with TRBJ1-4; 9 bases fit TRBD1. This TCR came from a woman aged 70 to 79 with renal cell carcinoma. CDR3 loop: CASRTGGEKLFF. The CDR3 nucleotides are TGTGCCAGCAGGACAGGGGGAGAAAAACTGTTTTTT.